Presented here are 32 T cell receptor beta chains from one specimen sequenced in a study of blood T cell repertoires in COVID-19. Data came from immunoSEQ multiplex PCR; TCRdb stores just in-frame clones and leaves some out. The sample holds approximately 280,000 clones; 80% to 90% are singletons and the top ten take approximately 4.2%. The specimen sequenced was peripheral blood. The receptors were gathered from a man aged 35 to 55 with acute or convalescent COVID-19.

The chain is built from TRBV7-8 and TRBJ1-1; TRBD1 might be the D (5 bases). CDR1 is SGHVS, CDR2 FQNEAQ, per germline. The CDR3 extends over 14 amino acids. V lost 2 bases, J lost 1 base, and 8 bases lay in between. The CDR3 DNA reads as TGTGCCAGCAGCTTAATGGGGGGGAACACTGAAGCTTTCTTT. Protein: CASSLMGGNTEAFF.

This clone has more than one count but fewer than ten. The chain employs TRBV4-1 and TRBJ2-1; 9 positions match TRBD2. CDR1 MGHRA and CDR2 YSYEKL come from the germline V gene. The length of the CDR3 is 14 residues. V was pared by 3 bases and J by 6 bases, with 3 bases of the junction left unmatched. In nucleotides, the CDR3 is TGCGCCAGCAGCCAGGGGCGGGGGGGCAATGAGCAGTTCTTC. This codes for CASSQGRGGNEQFF.

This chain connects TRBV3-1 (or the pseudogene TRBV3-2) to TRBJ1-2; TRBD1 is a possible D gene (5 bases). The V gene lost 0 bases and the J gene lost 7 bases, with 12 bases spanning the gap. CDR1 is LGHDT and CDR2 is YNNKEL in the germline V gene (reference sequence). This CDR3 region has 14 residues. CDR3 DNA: TGTGCCAGCAGCCAAGATAGGGGTTTTGGTGGCTACACCTTC. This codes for CASSQDRGFGGYTF.

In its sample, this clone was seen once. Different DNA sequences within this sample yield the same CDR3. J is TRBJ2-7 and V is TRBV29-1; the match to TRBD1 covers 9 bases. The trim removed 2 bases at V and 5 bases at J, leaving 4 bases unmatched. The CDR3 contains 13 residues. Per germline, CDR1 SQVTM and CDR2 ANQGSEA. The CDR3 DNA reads TGCAGCGTTGAAAGACAGGGGGGCGACGAGCAGTACTTC. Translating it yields CSVERQGGDEQYF.

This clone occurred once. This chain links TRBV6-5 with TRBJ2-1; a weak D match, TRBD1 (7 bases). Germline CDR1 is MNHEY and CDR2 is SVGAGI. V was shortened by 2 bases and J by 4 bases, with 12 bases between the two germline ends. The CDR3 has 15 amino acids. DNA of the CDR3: TGTGCCAGCAGTTACCCCCAGGGGGGTTACAATGAGCAGTTCTTC. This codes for CASSYPQGGYNEQFF.

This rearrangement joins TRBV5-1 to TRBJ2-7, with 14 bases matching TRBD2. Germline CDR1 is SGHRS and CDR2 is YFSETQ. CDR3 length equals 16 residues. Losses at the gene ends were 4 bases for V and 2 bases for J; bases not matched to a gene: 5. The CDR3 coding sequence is TGCGCCAGCAGCCAGGGACTAGCGGGGGTTACCTACGAGCAGTACTTC. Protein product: CASSQGLAGVTYEQYF. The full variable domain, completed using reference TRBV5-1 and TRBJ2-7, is KAGVTQTPRYLIKTRGQQVTLSCSPISGHRSVSWYQQTPGQGLQFLFEYFSETQRNKGNFPGRFSGRQFSNSRSEMNVSTLELGDSALYLCASSQGLAGVTYEQYFGPGTRLTVT.

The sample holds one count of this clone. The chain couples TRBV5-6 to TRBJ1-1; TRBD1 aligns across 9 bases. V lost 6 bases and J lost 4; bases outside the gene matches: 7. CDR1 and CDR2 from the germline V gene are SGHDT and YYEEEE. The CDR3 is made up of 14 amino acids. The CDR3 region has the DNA TGTGCCAGCACCCGTGGGACAGGGTCCACTGAAGCTTTCTTT. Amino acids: CASTRGTGSTEAFF.

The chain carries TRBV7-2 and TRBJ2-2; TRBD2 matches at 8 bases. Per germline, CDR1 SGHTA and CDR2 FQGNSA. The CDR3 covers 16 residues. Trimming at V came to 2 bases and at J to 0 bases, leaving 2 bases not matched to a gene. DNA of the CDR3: TGTGCCAGCAGCTTAAGGCGGGGGGCGAACACCGGGGAGCTGTTTTTT. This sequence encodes CASSLRRGANTGELFF. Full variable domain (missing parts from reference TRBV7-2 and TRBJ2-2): GAGVSQSPSNKVTEKGKDVELRCDPISGHTALYWYRQSLGQGLEFLIYFQGNSAPDKSGLPSDRFSAERTGGSVSTLTIQRTQQEDSAVYLCASSLRRGANTGELFFGEGSRLTVL.

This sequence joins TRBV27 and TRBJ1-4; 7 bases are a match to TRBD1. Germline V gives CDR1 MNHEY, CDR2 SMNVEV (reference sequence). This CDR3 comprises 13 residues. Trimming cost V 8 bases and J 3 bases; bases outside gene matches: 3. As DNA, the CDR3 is TGTGCCAGCCAGGGGGGCCCTAATGAAAAACTGTTTTTT. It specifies CASQGGPNEKLFF.

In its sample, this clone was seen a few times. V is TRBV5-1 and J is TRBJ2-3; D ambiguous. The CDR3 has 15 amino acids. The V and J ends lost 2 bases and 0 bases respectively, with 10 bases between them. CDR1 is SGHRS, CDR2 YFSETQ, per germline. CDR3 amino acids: CASSLPTPSTDTQYF. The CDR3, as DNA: TGCGCCAGCAGCTTACCCACTCCTAGCACAGATACGCAGTATTTT.

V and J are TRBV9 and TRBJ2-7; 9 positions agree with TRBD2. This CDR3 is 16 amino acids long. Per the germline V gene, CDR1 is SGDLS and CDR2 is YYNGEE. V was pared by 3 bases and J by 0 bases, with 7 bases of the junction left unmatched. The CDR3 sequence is CASSARLAENSYEQYF. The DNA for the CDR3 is TGTGCCAGCAGCGCCCGACTAGCGGAGAACTCCTACGAGCAGTACTTC.

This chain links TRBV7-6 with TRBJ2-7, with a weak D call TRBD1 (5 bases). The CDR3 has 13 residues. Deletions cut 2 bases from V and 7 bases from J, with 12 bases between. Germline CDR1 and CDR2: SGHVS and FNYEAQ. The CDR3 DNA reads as TGTGCCAGCAGCTTAAACGCAGGGTGGGAGCAGTACTTC. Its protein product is CASSLNAGWEQYF.

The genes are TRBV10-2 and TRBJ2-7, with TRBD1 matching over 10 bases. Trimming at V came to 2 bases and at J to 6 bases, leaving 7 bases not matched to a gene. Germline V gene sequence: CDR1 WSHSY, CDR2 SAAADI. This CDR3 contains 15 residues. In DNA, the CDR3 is TGCGCCAGCAGTGAGGGCTCCGGGACAGGGGTCGAGCAGTACTTC. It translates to CASSEGSGTGVEQYF.

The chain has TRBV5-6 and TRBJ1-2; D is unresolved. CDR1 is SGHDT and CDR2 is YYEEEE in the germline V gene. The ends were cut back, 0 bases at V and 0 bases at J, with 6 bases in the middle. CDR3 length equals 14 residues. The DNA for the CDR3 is TGTGCCAGCAGCTTGGCGGGTCCTAACTATGGCTACACCTTC. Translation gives CASSLAGPNYGYTF. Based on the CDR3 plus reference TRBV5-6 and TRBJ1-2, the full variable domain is DAGVTQSPTHLIKTRGQQVTLRCSPKSGHDTVSWYQQALGQGPQFIFQYYEEEERQRGNFPDRFSGHQFPNYSSELNVNALLLGDSALYLCASSLAGPNYGYTFGSGTRLTVV.

The CDR3: CASRVSSYNSPLHF. The CDR3 region has the DNA TGTGCCAGCAGGGTGAGCTCCTATAATTCACCCCTCCACTTT. The chain couples TRBV6-5 to TRBJ1-6; no clear D. V dropped 6 bases and J dropped 0 bases, with 6 bases sitting between them. The germline CDR1 and CDR2 sequences are MNHEY and SVGAGI. The length of the CDR3 is 14 residues.

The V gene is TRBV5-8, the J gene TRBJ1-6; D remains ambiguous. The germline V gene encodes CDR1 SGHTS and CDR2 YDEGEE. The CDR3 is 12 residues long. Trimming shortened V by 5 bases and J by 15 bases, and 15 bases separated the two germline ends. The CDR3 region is CASSVQTRNLHF. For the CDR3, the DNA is TGTGCCAGCAGTGTCCAAACAAGAAACCTCCACTTT.

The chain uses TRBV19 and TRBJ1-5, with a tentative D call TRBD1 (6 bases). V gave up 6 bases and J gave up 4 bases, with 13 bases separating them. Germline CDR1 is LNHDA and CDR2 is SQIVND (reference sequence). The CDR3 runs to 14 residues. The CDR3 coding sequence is TGTGCCAGTAGCCCCAGGGGTGGAAATCAGCCCCAGCATTTT. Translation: CASSPRGGNQPQHF.

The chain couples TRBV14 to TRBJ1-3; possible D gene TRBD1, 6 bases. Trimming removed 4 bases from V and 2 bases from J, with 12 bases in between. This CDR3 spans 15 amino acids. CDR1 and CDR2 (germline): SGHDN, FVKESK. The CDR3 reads CASSRDIKPGNTIYF. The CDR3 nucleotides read TGTGCCAGCAGCCGGGACATAAAACCTGGAAACACCATATATTTT.

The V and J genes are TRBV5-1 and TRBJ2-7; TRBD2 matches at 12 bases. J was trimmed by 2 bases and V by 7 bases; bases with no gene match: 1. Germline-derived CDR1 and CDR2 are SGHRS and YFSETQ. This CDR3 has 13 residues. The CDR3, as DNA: TGCGCCAGCGGACTAGCGGGACCCTACGAGCAGTACTTC. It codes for CASGLAGPYEQYF.

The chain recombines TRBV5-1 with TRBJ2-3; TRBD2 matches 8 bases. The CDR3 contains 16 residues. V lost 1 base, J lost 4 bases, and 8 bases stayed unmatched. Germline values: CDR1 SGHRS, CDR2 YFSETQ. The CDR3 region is CASSLRTSGAPDTQYF. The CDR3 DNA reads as TGCGCCAGCAGCTTGAGAACTAGCGGTGCCCCAGATACGCAGTATTTT.

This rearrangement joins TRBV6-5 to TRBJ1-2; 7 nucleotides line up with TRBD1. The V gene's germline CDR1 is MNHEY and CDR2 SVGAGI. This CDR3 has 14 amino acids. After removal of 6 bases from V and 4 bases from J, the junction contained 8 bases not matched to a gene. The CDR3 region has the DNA TGTGCCAGCAGCTCCGGGACAGCGTCCTATGGCTACACCTTC. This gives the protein CASSSGTASYGYTF.

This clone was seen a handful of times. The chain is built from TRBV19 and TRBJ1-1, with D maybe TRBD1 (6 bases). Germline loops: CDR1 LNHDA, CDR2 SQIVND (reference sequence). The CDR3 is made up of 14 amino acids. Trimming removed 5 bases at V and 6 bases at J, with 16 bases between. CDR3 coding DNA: TGTGCCAGTAGTGCGTATTCAGGGGCAGCTGAAGCTTTCTTT. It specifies CASSAYSGAAEAFF.

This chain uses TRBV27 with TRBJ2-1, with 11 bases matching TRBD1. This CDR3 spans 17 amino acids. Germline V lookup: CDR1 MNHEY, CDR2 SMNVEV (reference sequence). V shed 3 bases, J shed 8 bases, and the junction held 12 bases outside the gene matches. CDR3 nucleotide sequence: TGTGCCAGCAGTTTGACCAAGGGACAGGGGGGGTGGTATGAGCAGTTCTTC. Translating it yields CASSLTKGQGGWYEQFF.

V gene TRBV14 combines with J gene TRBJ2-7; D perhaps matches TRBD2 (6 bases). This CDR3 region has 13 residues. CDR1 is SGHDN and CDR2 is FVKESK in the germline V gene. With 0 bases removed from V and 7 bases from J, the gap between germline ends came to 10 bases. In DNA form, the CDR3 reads TGTGCCAGCAGCCAAGATAACGGGGGAGAGCAGTACTTC. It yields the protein CASSQDNGGEQYF.

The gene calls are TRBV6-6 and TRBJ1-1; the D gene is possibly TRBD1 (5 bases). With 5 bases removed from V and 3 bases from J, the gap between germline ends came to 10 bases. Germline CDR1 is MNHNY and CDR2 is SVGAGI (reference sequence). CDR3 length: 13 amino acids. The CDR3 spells CASSKGDYTEAFF. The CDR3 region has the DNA TGTGCCAGCAGTAAAGGGGATTACACTGAAGCTTTCTTT.

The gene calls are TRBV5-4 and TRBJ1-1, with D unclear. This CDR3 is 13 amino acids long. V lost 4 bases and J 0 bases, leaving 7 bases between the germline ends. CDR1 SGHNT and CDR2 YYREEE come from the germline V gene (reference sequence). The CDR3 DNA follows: TGTGCCAGCAGCCTACAGCTGAACACTGAAGCTTTCTTT. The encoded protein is CASSLQLNTEAFF.

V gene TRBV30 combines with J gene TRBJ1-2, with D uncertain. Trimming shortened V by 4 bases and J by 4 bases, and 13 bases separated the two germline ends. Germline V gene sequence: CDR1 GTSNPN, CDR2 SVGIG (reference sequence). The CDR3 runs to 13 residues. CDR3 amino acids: CAWNGELVYGYTF. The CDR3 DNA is TGTGCCTGGAACGGGGAGTTGGTCTATGGCTACACCTTC.

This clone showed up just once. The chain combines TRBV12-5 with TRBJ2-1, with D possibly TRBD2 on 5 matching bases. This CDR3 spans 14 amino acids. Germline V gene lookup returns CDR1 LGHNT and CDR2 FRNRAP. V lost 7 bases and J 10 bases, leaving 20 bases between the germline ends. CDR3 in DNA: TGTGCTAGTGCTCCTCCGAGGGATAAGGGCGAGCAGTTCTTC. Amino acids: CASAPPRDKGEQFF.

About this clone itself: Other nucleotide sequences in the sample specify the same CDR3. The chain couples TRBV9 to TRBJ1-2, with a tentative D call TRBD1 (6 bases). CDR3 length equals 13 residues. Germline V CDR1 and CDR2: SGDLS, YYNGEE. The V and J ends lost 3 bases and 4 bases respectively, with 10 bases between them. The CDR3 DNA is TGTGCCAGCAGCGCCCAGGGGTTCTATGGCTACACCTTC. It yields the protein CASSAQGFYGYTF.

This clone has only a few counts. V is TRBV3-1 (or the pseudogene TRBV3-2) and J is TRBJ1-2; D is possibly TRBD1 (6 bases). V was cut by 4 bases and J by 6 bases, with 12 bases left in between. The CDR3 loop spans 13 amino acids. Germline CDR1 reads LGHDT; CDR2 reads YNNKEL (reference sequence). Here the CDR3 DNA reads TGTGCCAGCAGCCTGCTCCGGACAGATGGCTACACCTTC. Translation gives CASSLLRTDGYTF.

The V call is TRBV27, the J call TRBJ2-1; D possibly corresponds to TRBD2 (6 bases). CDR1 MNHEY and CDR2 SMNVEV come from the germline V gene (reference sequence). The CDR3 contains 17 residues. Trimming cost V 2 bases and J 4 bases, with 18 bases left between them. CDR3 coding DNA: TGTGCCAGCAGTTTAAAACTAGGCGGGGCCCATTACAATGAGCAGTTCTTC. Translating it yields CASSLKLGGAHYNEQFF.

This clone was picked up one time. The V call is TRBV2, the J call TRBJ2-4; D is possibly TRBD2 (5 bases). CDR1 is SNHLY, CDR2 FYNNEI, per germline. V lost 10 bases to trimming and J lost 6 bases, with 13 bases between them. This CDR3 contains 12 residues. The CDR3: CANSDGGNIQYF. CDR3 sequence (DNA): TGTGCCAACTCCGACGGAGGAAACATTCAGTACTTC.